These T cell receptor beta chains were read from a single sample in a study of blood T cell repertoires in COVID-19. Method: immunoSEQ multiplex PCR; TCRdb's copy keeps in-frame clones and lacks some. The top ten hold 6.4% of the sample, which has 250,000 to 350,000 clones, approximately 88% seen once. The sequencing input was peripheral blood. These receptors originate from a man between 18 and 35 years old who had recovered from COVID-19. Each CDR3 is given with its conserved first and last residue. A D gene is named only where the DNA matches it firmly. Only some rows state a clone size, as once, few, many or a class for expanded clones.

D: TRBD2
J: TRBJ2-2
size: once
length: 16
V: TRBV5-1
CDR3: CASSVPGTSGTGELFF
DNA: TGCGCCAGCAGCGTGCCCGGGACTAGCGGGACCGGGGAGCTGTTTTTT

D: -
J: TRBJ1-6
size: -
length: 14
V: TRBV30
CDR3: CAWTEDSSGSPLHF
DNA: TGTGCCTGGACCGAAGACAGTTCAGGTTCACCCCTCCACTTT

D: -
J: TRBJ2-7
size: once
length: 15
V: TRBV7-2
CDR3: CASSLGGGALYEQYF
DNA: TGTGCCAGCAGCTTAGGAGGGGGGGCCTTATACGAGCAGTACTTC

D: -
J: TRBJ2-5
size: -
length: 13
V: TRBV6-5
CDR3: CASRTLGVETQYF
DNA: TGTGCCAGCAGAACCCTAGGGGTAGAGACCCAGTACTTC

D: -
J: TRBJ1-6
size: -
length: 15
V: TRBV2
CDR3: CASSSSDPRGTPLHF
DNA: TGTGCCAGCAGCTCCTCGGACCCCCGCGGGACACCCCTCCACTTT

D: TRBD1
J: TRBJ1-1
size: -
length: 15
V: TRBV9
CDR3: CASSNLGTGGTEAFF
DNA: TGTGCCAGCAGCAACCTAGGAACAGGGGGCACTGAAGCTTTCTTT

D: -
J: TRBJ1-4
size: -
length: 15
V: TRBV7-9
CDR3: CASSRGDTSGEKLFF
DNA: TGTGCCAGCAGCCGGGGGGACACCTCAGGGGAAAAACTGTTTTTT

D: TRBD1
J: TRBJ1-4
size: -
length: 15
V: TRBV19
CDR3: CASTGQGATNEKLFF
DNA: TGTGCCAGCACCGGACAGGGGGCAACTAATGAAAAACTGTTTTTT

D: -
J: TRBJ2-5
size: -
length: 15
V: TRBV27
CDR3: CASSWAGEDPRTQYF
DNA: TGTGCCAGCAGTTGGGCAGGGGAAGATCCACGGACCCAGTACTTC

D: -
J: TRBJ1-2
size: once
length: 14
V: TRBV19
CDR3: CASIGQSPSYGYTF
DNA: TGTGCCAGTATAGGACAAAGCCCTTCCTATGGCTACACCTTC

D: -
J: TRBJ2-1
size: once
length: 16
V: TRBV9
CDR3: CASSAQGGLSYNEQFF
DNA: TGTGCCAGCAGCGCACAGGGGGGACTAAGCTACAATGAGCAGTTCTTC

D: -
J: TRBJ1-5
size: -
length: 17
V: TRBV7-8
CDR3: CASSLVAGRLESQPQHF
DNA: TGTGCCAGCAGCTTAGTGGCAGGGAGGTTAGAGAGTCAGCCCCAGCATTTT

D: TRBD2
J: TRBJ2-3
size: -
length: 16
V: TRBV7-2
CDR3: CASTSSLVAGGDTQYF
DNA: TGTGCCAGCACCTCCTCGCTGGTAGCGGGGGGGGATACGCAGTATTTT

D: TRBD1
J: TRBJ2-3
size: -
length: 20
V: TRBV5-5
CDR3: CASSPELRDSDLLGTDTQYF
DNA: TGTGCCAGCAGTCCCGAGTTAAGGGACAGTGACCTTTTGGGCACAGATACGCAGTATTTT

D: TRBD1
J: TRBJ1-1
size: -
length: 15
V: TRBV6-5
CDR3: CASSRIQGAPTEAFF
DNA: TGTGCCAGCAGTCGCATCCAGGGGGCGCCCACTGAAGCTTTCTTT

D: -
J: TRBJ1-2
size: -
length: 14
V: TRBV4-1
CDR3: CASSHPGVVYGYTF
DNA: TGCGCCAGCAGCCACCCAGGCGTGGTCTATGGCTACACCTTC

D: -
J: TRBJ2-1
size: -
length: 12
V: TRBV30
CDR3: CAWMQGHNEQFF
DNA: TGTGCCTGGATGCAGGGCCACAATGAGCAGTTCTTC

D: TRBD2
J: TRBJ2-5
size: -
length: 17
V: TRBV7-3
CDR3: CASRSPSSGEHQETQYF
DNA: TGTGCCAGCAGATCCCCCTCTAGCGGGGAGCACCAAGAGACCCAGTACTTC

D: -
J: TRBJ2-2
size: -
length: 16
V: TRBV19
CDR3: CATKVTGVIGTGELFF
DNA: TGTGCCACAAAAGTCACGGGAGTCATAGGGACCGGGGAGCTGTTTTTT

D: -
J: TRBJ2-2
size: -
length: 17
V: TRBV6-2/TRBV6-3
CDR3: CASSSSGRLADTGELFF
DNA: TGTGCCAGCAGTTCAAGCGGAAGGCTAGCCGACACCGGGGAGCTGTTTTTT

D: TRBD1
J: TRBJ1-4
size: -
length: 15
V: TRBV29-1
CDR3: CSVVTLTGAMEKLFF
DNA: TGCAGCGTTGTTACTTTGACAGGGGCGATGGAAAAACTGTTTTTT

D: -
J: TRBJ2-7
size: -
length: 14
V: TRBV25-1
CDR3: CASRKQDLGYEQYF
DNA: TGTGCCAGCAGAAAACAGGATCTCGGCTACGAGCAGTACTTC

D: -
J: TRBJ2-7
size: -
length: 13
V: TRBV2
CDR3: CARDAGLGYEQYF
DNA: TGTGCCAGGGACGCGGGACTGGGCTACGAGCAGTACTTC

D: -
J: TRBJ1-2
size: -
length: 15
V: TRBV18
CDR3: CASSPQPGGNYGYTF
DNA: TGTGCCAGCTCACCACAGCCGGGGGGTAACTATGGCTACACCTTC

D: -
J: TRBJ1-2
size: -
length: 13
V: TRBV7-8
CDR3: CASSYSVNYGYTF
DNA: TGTGCCAGCAGCTATTCCGTTAACTATGGCTACACCTTC

D: -
J: TRBJ2-6
size: -
length: 16
V: TRBV4-1
CDR3: CASSQDVQVTTNVLTF
DNA: TGCGCCAGCAGCCAAGATGTCCAGGTTACGACCAACGTCCTGACTTTC

D: TRBD2
J: TRBJ2-7
size: -
length: 14
V: TRBV29-1
CDR3: CSVGLAGASYEQYF
DNA: TGCAGCGTGGGCCTAGCGGGAGCTTCCTACGAGCAGTACTTC

D: -
J: TRBJ2-2
size: -
length: 16
V: TRBV9
CDR3: CASSARLVTNTGELFF
DNA: TGTGCCAGCAGCGCCCGACTAGTAACGAACACCGGGGAGCTGTTTTTT

D: TRBD1
J: TRBJ1-2
size: -
length: 17
V: TRBV19
CDR3: CASSIAGTDNVIYGYTF
DNA: TGTGCCAGTAGTATAGCCGGGACAGATAATGTCATCTATGGCTACACCTTC

D: -
J: TRBJ1-2
size: -
length: 16
V: TRBV27
CDR3: CASSSYSPGQEYGYTF
DNA: TGTGCCAGCAGTTCGTACTCTCCGGGACAAGAATATGGCTACACCTTC

D: TRBD2
J: TRBJ2-5
size: -
length: 15
V: TRBV3-1/TRBV3-2
CDR3: CASTPREGGKETQYF
DNA: TGTGCCAGCACCCCCCGGGAGGGGGGGAAAGAGACCCAGTACTTC

D: TRBD1
J: TRBJ2-2
size: -
length: 16
V: TRBV5-4
CDR3: CASSRRDRGTTGELFF
DNA: TGTGCCAGCAGCCGACGGGACAGGGGTACGACCGGGGAGCTGTTTTTT

D: -
J: TRBJ1-2
size: -
length: 14
V: TRBV5-4
CDR3: CASSLYVLTDGYTF
DNA: TGTGCCAGCAGCTTGTATGTGTTAACAGATGGCTACACCTTC

D: TRBD1
J: TRBJ1-2
size: -
length: 14
V: TRBV3-1/TRBV3-2
CDR3: CASSQEGQSYGYTF
DNA: TGTGCCAGCAGCCAAGAGGGACAGTCTTATGGCTACACCTTC

D: TRBD1
J: TRBJ2-3
size: -
length: 13
V: TRBV12-3/TRBV12-4
CDR3: CAILDRDTDTQYF
DNA: TGTGCCATCCTAGACAGGGACACAGATACGCAGTATTTT

D: -
J: TRBJ1-2
size: -
length: 15
V: TRBV9
CDR3: CASSGGGENLYGYTF
DNA: TGTGCCAGCAGCGGGGGAGGGGAAAACCTCTATGGCTACACCTTC

D: -
J: TRBJ1-3
size: once
length: 15
V: TRBV9
CDR3: CASSVGGGTGNTIYF
DNA: TGTGCCAGCAGCGTAGGCGGGGGGACTGGAAACACCATATATTTT

D: TRBD1
J: TRBJ1-1
size: once
length: 15
V: TRBV11-2
CDR3: CASSAHRGRGTEAFF
DNA: TGTGCCAGCAGCGCGCACAGGGGGCGAGGGACTGAAGCTTTCTTT

D: -
J: TRBJ2-7
size: -
length: 15
V: TRBV6-6
CDR3: CASSYEGMQSYEQYF
DNA: TGTGCCAGCAGTTATGAGGGAATGCAGTCCTACGAGCAGTACTTC

D: -
J: TRBJ1-3
size: -
length: 15
V: TRBV25-1
CDR3: CASSESGVSGNTIYF
DNA: TGTGCCAGCAGTGAATCGGGGGTCTCTGGAAACACCATATATTTT

D: TRBD1
J: TRBJ1-1
size: -
length: 15
V: TRBV27
CDR3: CASSLGTVLSTEAFF
DNA: TGTGCCAGCAGTTTAGGGACAGTATTGAGTACTGAAGCTTTCTTT

D: -
J: TRBJ1-5
size: -
length: 16
V: TRBV30
CDR3: CAWSLGWGGDNQPQHF
DNA: TGTGCCTGGAGTCTGGGCTGGGGAGGAGATAATCAGCCCCAGCATTTT

D: -
J: TRBJ2-1
size: -
length: 16
V: TRBV9
CDR3: CASSVRGGETYNEQFF
DNA: TGTGCCAGCAGCGTAAGGGGCGGGGAGACCTACAATGAGCAGTTCTTC

D: TRBD2
J: TRBJ2-7
size: -
length: 14
V: TRBV19
CDR3: CASSFGGGNYEQYF
DNA: TGTGCCAGTAGTTTCGGCGGGGGTAACTACGAGCAGTACTTC

D: -
J: TRBJ2-7
size: -
length: 15
V: TRBV4-2
CDR3: CASSHRQDPTYEQYF
DNA: TGTGCCAGCAGCCACAGACAGGACCCTACCTACGAGCAGTACTTC

D: TRBD2
J: TRBJ2-1
size: -
length: 17
V: TRBV4-1
CDR3: CASSQGPLAGGPFEQFF
DNA: TGCGCCAGCAGCCAAGGCCCCTTAGCGGGGGGGCCCTTTGAGCAGTTCTTC

D: TRBD2
J: TRBJ2-3
size: -
length: 16
V: TRBV2
CDR3: CASSFVGSGGTDTQYF
DNA: TGTGCCAGCAGCTTTGTGGGGAGCGGGGGGACAGATACGCAGTATTTT

D: -
J: TRBJ2-1
size: -
length: 14
V: TRBV7-2
CDR3: CASSLGDFVDEQFF
DNA: TGTGCCAGCAGCTTAGGTGACTTCGTAGATGAGCAGTTCTTC

D: TRBD1
J: TRBJ2-5
size: once
length: 15
V: TRBV5-4
CDR3: CASSSGTGIGETQYF
DNA: TGTGCCAGCAGTTCCGGGACAGGTATAGGAGAGACCCAGTACTTC

D: -
J: TRBJ1-1
size: -
length: 12
V: TRBV6-5
CDR3: CASSPGGSEAFF
DNA: TGTGCCAGCAGCCCCGGGGGGAGTGAAGCTTTCTTT

D: TRBD1
J: TRBJ2-2
size: -
length: 16
V: TRBV9
CDR3: CASGIRTGVNTGELFF
DNA: TGTGCCAGCGGGATCCGGACAGGAGTGAACACCGGGGAGCTGTTTTTT

D: -
J: TRBJ1-1
size: -
length: 16
V: TRBV19
CDR3: CASSPEGRRFNTEAFF
DNA: TGTGCCAGTAGTCCAGAAGGCAGGCGCTTCAACACTGAAGCTTTCTTT

D: -
J: TRBJ2-7
size: -
length: 12
V: TRBV5-5
CDR3: CASSPTGDEQYF
DNA: TGTGCCAGCAGCCCAACGGGGGACGAGCAGTACTTC

D: -
J: TRBJ2-7
size: -
length: 13
V: TRBV5-4
CDR3: CASSFGGPYEQYF
DNA: TGTGCCAGCAGCTTCGGGGGTCCCTACGAGCAGTACTTC

D: -
J: TRBJ1-1
size: -
length: 13
V: TRBV30
CDR3: CAWSVHRDTEAFF
DNA: TGTGCCTGGAGTGTACACAGGGACACTGAAGCTTTCTTT

D: -
J: TRBJ1-1
size: once
length: 15
V: TRBV6-5
CDR3: CASSKDNIPNTEAFF
DNA: TGTGCCAGCAGTAAGGACAACATCCCCAACACTGAAGCTTTCTTT

D: TRBD2
J: TRBJ2-7
size: -
length: 13
V: TRBV7-2
CDR3: CASSPGGPYEQYF
DNA: TGTGCCAGCAGCCCGGGGGGGCCCTACGAGCAGTACTTC

D: -
J: TRBJ1-6
size: -
length: 15
V: TRBV9
CDR3: CASSKTPLEDSPLHF
DNA: TGTGCCAGCAGCAAGACGCCTCTGGAGGATTCACCCCTCCACTTT

D: TRBD2
J: TRBJ2-1
size: once
length: 20
V: TRBV18
CDR3: CASSPPRTGGAGGPFWEQFF
DNA: TGTGCCAGCTCACCACCGAGGACAGGAGGAGCGGGAGGGCCTTTTTGGGAGCAGTTCTTC

D: -
J: TRBJ1-4
size: -
length: 14
V: TRBV30
CDR3: CAWRRDTLNEKLFF
DNA: TGTGCCTGGAGGAGGGATACGCTTAATGAAAAACTGTTTTTT